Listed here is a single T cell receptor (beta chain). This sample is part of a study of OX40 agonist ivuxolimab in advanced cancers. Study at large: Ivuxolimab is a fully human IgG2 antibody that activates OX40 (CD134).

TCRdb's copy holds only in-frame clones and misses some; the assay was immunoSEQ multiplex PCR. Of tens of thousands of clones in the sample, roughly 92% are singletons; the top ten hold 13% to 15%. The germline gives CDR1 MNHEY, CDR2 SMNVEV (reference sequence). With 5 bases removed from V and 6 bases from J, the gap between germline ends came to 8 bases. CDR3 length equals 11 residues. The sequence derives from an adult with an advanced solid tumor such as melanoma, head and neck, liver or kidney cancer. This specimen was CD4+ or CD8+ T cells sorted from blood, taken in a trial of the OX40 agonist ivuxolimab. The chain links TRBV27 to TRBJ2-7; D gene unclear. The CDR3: CASSLGFEQYF. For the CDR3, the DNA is TGTGCCAGCAGTCTGGGATTCGAGCAGTACTTC.